This is a list of T cell receptor beta chains from one sample in a study of vaccination effects on CD4 cells after COVID-19. Only in-frame clones appear in the TCRdb table, and some are missing; sequencing was by immunoSEQ multiplex PCR. The table shows about 45,000 clones, with 65% to 80% occurring only once. The antigens for these receptors are not known. The sequenced sample was CD4+ T cells from PBMCs cultured without peptide, obtained after COVID-19 vaccination. Receptor source: a human donor who received a COVID-19 vaccine. The CDR3 runs from the conserved cysteine through the conserved F or W. A D gene is named only where the DNA matches it firmly. The listing skips clone size in some rows; elsewhere it reads once, few, many or a size class.

D | J | V | size | CDR3 | DNA
TRBD1 | TRBJ2-7 | TRBV18 | NA | CASSPTGVGEQYF | TGTGCCAGCTCACCTACAGGGGTGGGTGAGCAGTACTTC
NA | TRBJ1-5 | TRBV5-6 | NA | CASSRYSNQPQHF | TGTGCCAGCAGCCGATACAGCAATCAGCCCCAGCATTTT
NA | TRBJ2-7 | TRBV21-1 | NA | CASRKGKLYWPGADYEQYF | TGTGCCAGCAGGAAAGGAAAACTGTACTGGCCTGGGGCTGACTACGAGCAGTACTTC
NA | TRBJ1-2 | TRBV3-1/TRBV3-2 | NA | CASSQDRVAGGYTF | TGTGCCAGCAGCCAAGACAGGGTGGCGGGGGGCTACACCTTC
TRBD2 | TRBJ2-1 | TRBV6-5 | NA | CASMLAGLNEQFF | TGTGCCAGCATGCTAGCGGGTCTAAATGAGCAGTTCTTC
NA | TRBJ1-1 | TRBV15 | NA | CATSIRWAEAFF | TGTGCCACCAGCATTAGGTGGGCTGAAGCTTTCTTT
TRBD1 | TRBJ1-4 | TRBV7-9 | NA | CASSLGTGRSWGEKLFF | TGTGCCAGCAGCCTTGGGACAGGGAGGTCGTGGGGTGAAAAACTGTTTTTT
TRBD1 | TRBJ1-2 | TRBV11-3 | NA | CASSPPGGNLNGYTF | TGTGCCAGCAGCCCACCAGGGGGGAATCTGAACGGCTACACCTTC
NA | TRBJ1-1 | TRBV7-9 | few | CASSLDNGQGNPEAFF | TGTGCCAGCAGCTTAGATAACGGGCAGGGTAACCCTGAAGCTTTCTTT
TRBD1 | TRBJ1-5 | TRBV18 | NA | CASSPSTGQVNQPQHF | TGTGCCAGCTCACCCAGTACGGGACAGGTAAATCAGCCCCAGCATTTT
NA | TRBJ2-5 | TRBV6-5 | once | CASSYNQETQYF | TGTGCCAGCAGTTACAACCAAGAGACCCAGTACTTC
NA | TRBJ2-1 | TRBV11-3 | NA | CASSLGRSEQFF | TGTGCCAGCTCTCTGGGGCGGAGTGAGCAGTTCTTC
TRBD1 | TRBJ1-2 | TRBV6-5 | few | CASRGDRYVYGYTF | TGTGCCAGCAGGGGGGACAGATACGTCTATGGCTACACCTTC
NA | TRBJ2-2 | TRBV6-5 | NA | CASSTTGWTGELFF | TGTGCCAGCAGCACCACAGGTTGGACCGGGGAGCTGTTTTTT
NA | TRBJ2-2 | TRBV19 | NA | CASRNRANTGELFF | TGTGCCAGTAGGAACAGGGCGAACACCGGGGAGCTGTTTTTT
NA | TRBJ1-1 | TRBV5-1 | NA | CASSLAGRRTEAFF | TGCGCCAGCAGCTTGGCCGGGAGGAGGACTGAAGCTTTCTTT
NA | TRBJ2-7 | TRBV28 | NA | CASSLPRTANSYF | TGTGCCAGCAGTCTCCCTCGGACAGCCAACTCGTACTTC
TRBD1 | TRBJ2-7 | TRBV9 | NA | CASALGDRVHEQYF | TGTGCCAGCGCCCTGGGGGACAGGGTCCACGAGCAGTACTTC
NA | TRBJ2-1 | TRBV7-2 | NA | CASSLATSSEQFF | TGTGCCAGCAGCTTAGCCACGAGCTCGGAGCAGTTCTTC
TRBD1 | TRBJ2-1 | TRBV6-5 | NA | CATRDREYNEQFF | TGTGCCACCCGGGACAGGGAATATAATGAGCAGTTCTTC
NA | TRBJ2-2 | TRBV3-1/TRBV3-2 | once | CASNPGPTGELFF | TGTGCCAGCAACCCAGGGCCCACCGGGGAGCTGTTTTTT
NA | TRBJ1-4 | TRBV4-1 | NA | CASSQDVPDRPWGANEKLFF | TGCGCCAGCAGCCAAGATGTGCCCGACCGCCCCTGGGGAGCTAATGAAAAACTGTTTTTT
NA | TRBJ2-6 | TRBV5-1 | NA | CASSFSGGPGANVLTF | TGCGCCAGCAGCTTCTCGGGGGGCCCTGGGGCCAACGTCCTGACTTTC
TRBD1 | TRBJ2-5 | TRBV7-2 | NA | CASSFPGGETQYF | TGTGCCAGCAGCTTCCCAGGGGGAGAGACCCAGTACTTC
TRBD1 | TRBJ1-6 | TRBV5-3 | NA | CARSRPRQGAKGSPLHF | TGTGCCAGAAGCCGCCCCCGACAGGGGGCGAAGGGTTCACCCCTCCACTTT
TRBD1 | TRBJ1-2 | TRBV5-4 | NA | CASSTGGGNYGYTF | TGTGCCAGCAGCACAGGGGGCGGAAACTATGGCTACACCTTC
NA | TRBJ2-5 | TRBV5-1 | NA | CASTTSVYQETQYF | TGCGCCAGCACTACCAGCGTTTACCAAGAGACCCAGTACTTC
NA | TRBJ2-1 | TRBV7-2 | NA | CASSLTYGAGNEQFF | TGTGCCAGCAGCTTAACATACGGGGCCGGCAATGAGCAGTTCTTC
NA | TRBJ2-5 | TRBV5-1 | NA | CASSLAAVQETQYF | TGCGCCAGCAGCTTGGCGGCAGTTCAAGAGACCCAGTACTTC
TRBD2 | TRBJ2-3 | TRBV24-1 | NA | CATSVASGGDTQYF | TGTGCCACCAGTGTAGCTAGCGGGGGAGATACGCAGTATTTT
NA | TRBJ2-7 | TRBV19 | NA | CASSRRTGDYEQYF | TGTGCCAGTAGCCGGAGGACGGGGGACTACGAGCAGTACTTC
NA | TRBJ1-5 | TRBV6-5 | NA | CASTRDLNQPQHF | TGTGCCAGCACTCGGGACCTCAATCAGCCCCAGCATTTT
TRBD2 | TRBJ2-5 | TRBV16 | few | CASSQLTAGDETQYF | TGTGCCAGCAGCCAATTAACAGCGGGGGATGAGACCCAGTACTTC
TRBD2 | TRBJ2-3 | TRBV11-2 | NA | CASSRGLAGLDTQYF | TGTGCCAGCAGTCGGGGACTAGCGGGATTGGATACGCAGTATTTT
NA | TRBJ2-3 | TRBV27 | NA | CASSISGSTDTQYF | TGTGCCAGCAGTATTAGCGGAAGCACAGATACGCAGTATTTT
NA | TRBJ1-3 | TRBV5-1 | NA | CASSLDRTGNTIYF | TGCGCCAGCAGCTTAGACAGAACTGGAAACACCATATATTTT
NA | TRBJ1-1 | TRBV28 | few | CASWGAMNTEAFF | TGTGCCAGCTGGGGCGCAATGAACACTGAAGCTTTCTTT
TRBD2 | TRBJ2-5 | TRBV7-9 | NA | CASSLKKGLAGEETQYF | TGTGCCAGCAGCTTAAAAAAGGGCCTAGCGGGGGAAGAGACCCAGTACTTC
NA | TRBJ1-5 | TRBV19 | NA | CASSRASPGNQPQHF | TGTGCCAGTAGTAGGGCATCCCCGGGCAATCAGCCCCAGCATTTT
TRBD2 | TRBJ2-1 | TRBV6-1 | NA | CASSVSSGGVYNEQFF | TGTGCCAGCAGTGTGTCTAGCGGGGGGGTCTACAATGAGCAGTTCTTC
TRBD1 | TRBJ1-2 | TRBV2 | few | CASSLKMTGPNYGYTF | TGTGCCAGCAGCCTAAAAATGACAGGGCCTAACTATGGCTACACCTTC
NA | TRBJ2-1 | TRBV24-1 | NA | CATSAQGSGVSNEQFF | TGTGCCACCAGTGCCCAGGGATCGGGAGTGAGCAATGAGCAGTTCTTC
NA | TRBJ1-2 | TRBV30 | NA | CAWSSTGSGYTF | TGTGCCTGGAGTTCAACAGGGTCTGGCTACACCTTC
NA | TRBJ1-1 | TRBV21-1 | few | CASSLQGARGMNTEAFF | TGTGCCAGCAGCTTACAGGGGGCGCGTGGTATGAACACTGAAGCTTTCTTT
NA | TRBJ1-1 | TRBV19 | NA | CASSIRTGDTEAFF | TGTGCCAGTAGTATCAGGACGGGGGACACTGAAGCTTTCTTT
NA | TRBJ2-7 | TRBV5-5 | NA | CASSESPGTYEQYF | TGTGCCAGCAGCGAATCCCCCGGCACCTACGAGCAGTACTTC